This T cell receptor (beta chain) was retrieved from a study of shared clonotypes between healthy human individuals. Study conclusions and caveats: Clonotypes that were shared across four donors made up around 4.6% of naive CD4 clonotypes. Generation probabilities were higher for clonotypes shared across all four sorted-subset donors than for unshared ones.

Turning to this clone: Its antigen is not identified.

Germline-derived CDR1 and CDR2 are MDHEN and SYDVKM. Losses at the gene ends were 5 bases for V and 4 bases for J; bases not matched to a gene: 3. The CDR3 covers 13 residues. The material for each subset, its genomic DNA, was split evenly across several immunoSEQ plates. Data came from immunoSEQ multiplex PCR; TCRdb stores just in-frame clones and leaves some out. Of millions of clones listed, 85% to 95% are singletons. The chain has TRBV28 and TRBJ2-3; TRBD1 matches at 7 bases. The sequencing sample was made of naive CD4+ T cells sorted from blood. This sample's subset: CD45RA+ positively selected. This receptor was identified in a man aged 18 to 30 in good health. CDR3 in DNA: TGTGCCAGCAGTCAGGGGGTCTCAGATACGCAGTATTTT. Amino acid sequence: CASSQGVSDTQYF.